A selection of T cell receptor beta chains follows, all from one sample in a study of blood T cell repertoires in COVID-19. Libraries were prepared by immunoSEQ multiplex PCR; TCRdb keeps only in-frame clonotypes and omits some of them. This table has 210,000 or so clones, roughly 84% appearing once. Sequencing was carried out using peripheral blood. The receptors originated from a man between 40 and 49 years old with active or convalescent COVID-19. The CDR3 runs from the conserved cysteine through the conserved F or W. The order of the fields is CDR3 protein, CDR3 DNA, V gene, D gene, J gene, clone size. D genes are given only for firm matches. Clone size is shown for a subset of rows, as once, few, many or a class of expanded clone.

CDR3aa: CSASRGMYNEQFF; CDR3nt: TGCAGTGCTAGTAGGGGAATGTACAATGAGCAGTTCTTC; v_gene: TRBV20-1; d_gene: -; j_gene: TRBJ2-1; abundance: -
CDR3aa: CASSLGDSSHQPQHF; CDR3nt: TGCGCCAGCAGCTTGGGGGACAGCAGTCATCAGCCCCAGCATTTT; v_gene: TRBV5-1; d_gene: TRBD1; j_gene: TRBJ1-5; abundance: -
CDR3aa: CASSLTRGTEAFF; CDR3nt: TGTGCCAGCAGCTTGACGCGGGGGACTGAAGCTTTCTTT; v_gene: TRBV11-3; d_gene: -; j_gene: TRBJ1-1; abundance: -
CDR3aa: CASSTADRGRYNEQFF; CDR3nt: TGCGCCAGCAGCACAGCCGACAGGGGGCGTTACAATGAGCAGTTCTTC; v_gene: TRBV5-1; d_gene: TRBD1; j_gene: TRBJ2-1; abundance: -
CDR3aa: CASSFDRSYEQYF; CDR3nt: TGTGCCAGCAGTTTTGACAGGTCCTACGAGCAGTACTTC; v_gene: TRBV27; d_gene: -; j_gene: TRBJ2-7; abundance: -
CDR3aa: CASSFHPLGGNTEAFF; CDR3nt: TGTGCCAGCAGCTTCCATCCACTCGGGGGGAACACTGAAGCTTTCTTT; v_gene: TRBV5-5; d_gene: -; j_gene: TRBJ1-1; abundance: -
CDR3aa: CASSLGGGIAEAFF; CDR3nt: TGTGCCAGCAGCTTGGGGGGGGGTATCGCTGAAGCTTTCTTT; v_gene: TRBV5-4; d_gene: -; j_gene: TRBJ1-1; abundance: -
CDR3aa: CASSLGQGIPWGTDTQYF; CDR3nt: TGCGCCAGCAGCTTGGGGCAGGGCATCCCGTGGGGCACAGATACGCAGTATTTT; v_gene: TRBV5-1; d_gene: -; j_gene: TRBJ2-3; abundance: once
CDR3aa: CASSKANRGAYEQYF; CDR3nt: TGTGCCAGCAGCAAAGCGAACAGGGGGGCCTACGAGCAGTACTTC; v_gene: TRBV21-1; d_gene: -; j_gene: TRBJ2-7; abundance: -
CDR3aa: CASSLSRTGGPGEQFF; CDR3nt: TGTGCCAGCTCCCTGAGCCGGACAGGGGGGCCTGGGGAGCAGTTCTTC; v_gene: TRBV18; d_gene: TRBD1; j_gene: TRBJ2-1; abundance: -
CDR3aa: CASSYGAGANEQFF; CDR3nt: TGTGCCAGCAGCTATGGGGCAGGGGCTAATGAGCAGTTCTTC; v_gene: TRBV27; d_gene: -; j_gene: TRBJ2-1; abundance: -
CDR3aa: CASSFYRGGGTDTQYF; CDR3nt: TGTGCCAGCAGTTTTTACAGGGGCGGGGGGACAGATACGCAGTATTTT; v_gene: TRBV28; d_gene: -; j_gene: TRBJ2-3; abundance: -
CDR3aa: CASSLYYSNQPQHF; CDR3nt: TGTGCCAGCAGTTTATATTATAGCAATCAGCCCCAGCATTTT; v_gene: TRBV27; d_gene: -; j_gene: TRBJ1-5; abundance: -
CDR3aa: CASSLGPTSASSGNTIYF; CDR3nt: TGCGCCAGCAGCTTGGGTCCGACGAGTGCTAGCTCTGGAAACACCATATATTTT; v_gene: TRBV5-1; d_gene: -; j_gene: TRBJ1-3; abundance: -
CDR3aa: CASSHKPGQGDTGELFF; CDR3nt: TGCGCCAGCAGCCATAAGCCGGGACAGGGAGATACCGGGGAGCTGTTTTTT; v_gene: TRBV4-1; d_gene: TRBD1; j_gene: TRBJ2-2; abundance: -
CDR3aa: CASSIRGRGSTEAFF; CDR3nt: TGTGCCAGTAGTATAAGGGGCAGGGGATCCACTGAAGCTTTCTTT; v_gene: TRBV19; d_gene: -; j_gene: TRBJ1-1; abundance: -
CDR3aa: CASSQAAGAGAGNTIYF; CDR3nt: TGCGCCAGCAGCCAAGCGGCAGGGGCCGGGGCTGGAAACACCATATATTTT; v_gene: TRBV4-1; d_gene: -; j_gene: TRBJ1-3; abundance: once
CDR3aa: CASSLDSHFSNTEAFF; CDR3nt: TGCGCCAGCAGCTTGGACAGCCACTTTTCGAATACTGAAGCTTTCTTT; v_gene: TRBV5-1; d_gene: -; j_gene: TRBJ1-1; abundance: -
CDR3aa: CASSQPFYRDRVSYEQYF; CDR3nt: TGCGCCAGCAGTCAGCCCTTTTACCGGGACAGGGTGTCCTACGAGCAGTACTTC; v_gene: TRBV23-1; d_gene: TRBD1; j_gene: TRBJ2-7; abundance: -
CDR3aa: CASSPSRGTRSPDTQYF; CDR3nt: TGTGCCAGCTCACCCTCCAGGGGGACCCGAAGCCCAGATACGCAGTATTTT; v_gene: TRBV18; d_gene: TRBD1; j_gene: TRBJ2-3; abundance: -